The sequence of this T cell receptor beta chain was determined in a study of Ad26.COV2.S vaccination and SARS-CoV-2 variants. Study at large: Enrollment placed the donor in the COV1001 Ad26.COV2.S trial arm. Ad26.COV2.S, an intramuscular injection, was given once or twice 56 days apart.

Treatment in this sample: some 20 received Ad26.COV2.S at low or high dose, single or two shots; roughly 5 received placebo; per-sample allocation not given. Sample collection was performed on day 63 after the first vaccine or placebo injection. It was Wuhan-strain SARS-CoV-2 spike that the Ad26 vaccine vector expressed. Trimming pared 2 bases from V and 4 bases from J, leaving 20 bases between. Germline CDR1 is WSHSY and CDR2 is SAAADI. There are 17 residues in the CDR3. Whole-study findings and limits: Responses of T cells in total may have been underestimated by the TCR breadth and depth analyses.

As regards this clone: Its antigen remains unidentified.

The repertoire was sequenced with immunoSEQ multiplex PCR; TCRdb's copy has only in-frame clones and lacks some. Of more than 250,000 clones in the sample, about 87% were seen once. The sample in question was peripheral blood, obtained in a trial of Ad26.COV2.S vaccine versus placebo. The receptor's source is a person between 18 and 59 years old who received the Ad26.COV2.S COVID-19 vaccine or a placebo. This chain joins TRBV10-2 and TRBJ1-2, with D perhaps TRBD1 (5 bases). The CDR3, as DNA: TGCGCCAGCAGTGAGCGGCAGGGTTTCGGTGGTGGCTATGGCTACACCTTC. Protein product: CASSERQGFGGGYGYTF.